Given below is one T cell receptor (beta chain) in context. This entry is derived from a study of blood T cell repertoires in COVID-19. As for the study in general: Samples of COVID-19 (acute and convalescent) were obtained from the United States, Italy and Spain. Nucleic acid was either cDNA or gDNA, and it came from T cells, B-cell-depleted T cells, or PBMCs.

The germline V gene has CDR1 SGHRS and CDR2 YFSETQ. This CDR3 region has 18 residues. V was clipped by 4 bases and J by 8 bases; unmatched bases: 21. In the study's own analysis: Reference gene primers were amplified, and this amplification served to estimate nucleated cell counts. Clones were read by immunoSEQ multiplex PCR, and TCRdb kept only the in-frame ones, dropping some. The V and J calls and clone size were taken over from that table, and D and trimming were inferred from the DNA. The table includes approximately 77,000 clones, 80% detected once. Sequenced: peripheral blood. The clonotype was recovered from a woman aged 65 to 85 with acute or convalescent COVID-19. The chain is built from TRBV5-1 and TRBJ1-2, with 9 nucleotides matching TRBD1. CDR3 sequence (DNA): TGCGCCAGCAGCGCCGACCGAGGGGGCGGGACAGGGAGAGACGGCTACACCTTC. This codes for CASSADRGGGTGRDGYTF. The complete variable domain, with remaining parts taken from reference TRBV5-1 and TRBJ1-2, reads KAGVTQTPRYLIKTRGQQVTLSCSPISGHRSVSWYQQTPGQGLQFLFEYFSETQRNKGNFPGRFSGRQFSNSRSEMNVSTLELGDSALYLCASSADRGGGTGRDGYTFGSGTRLTVV.